This T cell receptor (beta chain) is drawn from a study of tumor-infiltrating lymphocytes in primary liver carcinoma (dated by TCRdb to the late 2010s). With respect to the entire study: Hepatocellular carcinoma (four) or combined HCC and intrahepatic cholangiocarcinoma (one) was present in the five patients, who were three men and two women aged 30 to 69 years. Each sample produced about 3.65 to 8 million productive TCRbeta reads, and read depth showed no significant difference between tissue types. The study combined TCRbeta repertoire sequencing, expression microarrays and whole-exome sequencing across five regions of each liver tumor, with adjacent normal tissue and blood. Reproducibility between technical replicate repertoires was high, with correlation coefficients above 0.95 and mean shared-clone rates about 0.9. The tumors of the five patients were staged as T1-T3 N0M0, with maximum diameters ranging from roughly 4.2 to 10 cm. A total of some 35 specimens from 5 patients underwent TCRbeta repertoire sequencing, comprising about 25 tumor regions, 5 adjacent noncancerous liver tissues and 5 peripheral blood samples. The 20 to 25 tumor region samples were profiled with Agilent mRNA microarrays so that TCRbeta repertoire diversity could be related to the local molecular phenotype. Here is what the overall study found, with its caveats: Because only the TCR beta chain was sequenced and unpaired alpha chains were not captured, true repertoire diversity is likely underestimated. With just a handful of patients in the study, the authors point out that the findings should be validated in a larger study. Bulk unsorted samples precluded comparing CD4+ and CD8+ T cell repertoires. Repertoire overlap was higher between tumor regions (mean around 35%) than tumor-adjacent (17%) or tumor-blood (about 15%) pairs, consistent with antigen-driven expansion. A significantly larger repertoire fraction was made up by the top 250 clones in tumors than in blood (p = 0.039). Just about 8-25% of top clones turned up in all five regions of a tumor, which suggests spatial heterogeneity among tumor-infiltrating T cells.

Starting from around 520 ng total RNA, TCRbeta-specific cDNA was produced by reverse transcription with a constant-region primer and ProtoScript II reverse transcriptase. The TCRbeta libraries were prepared through three rounds of nested multiplex PCR following a slightly modified ARM-PCR procedure. Sample barcodes and Illumina adapters were added in a final 25-cycle PCR with Deep VentR polymerase. Before sequencing, amplicons of 200-500 bp were purified from gel using a QIAquick gel extraction kit. TCRbeta amplicons were sequenced on an Illumina HiSeq 2500 with 250-bp paired-end reads. From the authors' description of their analysis: To recover full CDR3 sequences, reads were quality-trimmed using Trimmomatic v0.33 and paired reads were then merged using FLASH v1.2.11. MiGEC v1.2.1b assigned V, D and J germline segments to the rearranged TCRbeta sequences. Clonotype statistics and Shannon-Wiener diversity indices were calculated with VDJtools v1.0.0. To cut down on sampling bias, every analysis after diversity analysis relied on just the 250 most abundant clonotypes from each sample. The raw public data were reprocessed by TCRdb itself: fastp quality trimming at Q25, MiXCR clonotype calling, in-frame beta chains only. Merged by CDR3 protein, the rows form single entries marked with the most common genes and DNA. The V and J calls shown here were made by TCRdb, not taken from the authors' results. A total of 150,000 to 200,000 distinct CDR3 sequences appear in this sample, around four fifths of them only once. The ten largest clones capture roughly 20% of the sample.

Without any cell sorting, total RNA and DNA were extracted together from around 20-30 mg of bulk tissue using the AllPrep DNA/RNA mini kit. Four or five patients with histopathologically diagnosed primary liver carcinoma underwent surgical resection in China between late 2015 and March 2016. At the time of sampling, the patients were treatment-naive and had chronic HBV infection. Five spatially separated regions were sampled per tumor: superior, inferior, left-lateral and right-lateral poles, plus the tumor centre. Histology showed that every tumor sample contained more than 80% viable tumor cells. Fresh tumor and adjacent tissue pieces were bisected; one half was stored in RNAlater at -80°C, the other sent for histology. This clonotype has only one observation. Its antigen target is currently unknown. Given the absence of the conserved phenylalanine or tryptophan at the CDR3 end, a read error is likely. It is unclear where the CDR3 begins or ends on the DNA, so no DNA is shown, and the CDR3 is as TCRdb lists it.

The sequencing sample was made of tumor tissue from primary liver carcinoma. The clonotype was recovered from a man in his forties with primary liver carcinoma and hepatitis B virus infection.

The CDR3 reads as follows: CANSLSRDQPKHL. The V gene is TRBV12-3 or TRBV12-4 and the J gene is TRBJ1-5. Including both end residues, the CDR3 is 13 amino acids long.